A single T cell receptor beta chain is shown here with its context. CDR3 length: 12 amino acids. Germline trimming cut 11 bases from V and 3 bases from J; bases unmatched to any gene: 3. The germline CDR1 and CDR2 sequences are SGHTA and FQGTGA. The sample is drawn from a study of blood T cell repertoires in COVID-19. Overall study: Researchers got acute and convalescent COVID-19 samples from the United States, Italy and Spain. The analysed material was cDNA or gDNA that came from T cells, B-cell-depleted T cells, or PBMCs.

Original processing notes: Reference gene primer amplification in the assay estimated nucleated cell counts. Sequenced by immunoSEQ multiplex PCR; TCRdb stores in-frame clones only, minus some. V and J calls and clone size are given by that table; D and trimming were obtained from the DNA. The sample shows over 600,000 clones, 80% to 90% of them seen only once. This chain uses TRBV7-3 with TRBJ2-1; 8 bases match TRBD1. The sequenced sample was peripheral blood. The TCR was taken from a woman under 30 with acute or convalescent COVID-19. The DNA for the CDR3 is TGTGCCGGACAGGGTTTCTACAATGAGCAGTTCTTC. It yields the protein CAGQGFYNEQFF.